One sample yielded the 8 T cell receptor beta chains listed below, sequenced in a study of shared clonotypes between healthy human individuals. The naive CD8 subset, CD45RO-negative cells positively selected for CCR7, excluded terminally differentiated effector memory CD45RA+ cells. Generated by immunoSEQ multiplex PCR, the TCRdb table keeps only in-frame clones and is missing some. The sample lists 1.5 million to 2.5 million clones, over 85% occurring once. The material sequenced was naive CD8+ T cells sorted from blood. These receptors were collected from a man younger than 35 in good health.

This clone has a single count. CDR3 protein: CASREGSYNSPLHF. CDR3 nucleotide sequence: TGTGCCAGCAGGGAGGGGTCCTATAATTCACCCCTCCACTTT. V is TRBV2 and J is TRBJ1-6, with D perhaps TRBD1 (5 bases). Trimming removed 6 bases at V and 1 base at J, with 7 bases between. CDR3 size: 14 residues. Germline loops: CDR1 SNHLY, CDR2 FYNNEI.

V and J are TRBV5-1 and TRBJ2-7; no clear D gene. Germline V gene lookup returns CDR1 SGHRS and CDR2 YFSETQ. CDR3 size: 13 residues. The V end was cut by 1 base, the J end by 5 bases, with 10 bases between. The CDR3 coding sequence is TGCGCCAGCAGCTTGCTGGGGTCGGACGAGCAGTACTTC. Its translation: CASSLLGSDEQYF.

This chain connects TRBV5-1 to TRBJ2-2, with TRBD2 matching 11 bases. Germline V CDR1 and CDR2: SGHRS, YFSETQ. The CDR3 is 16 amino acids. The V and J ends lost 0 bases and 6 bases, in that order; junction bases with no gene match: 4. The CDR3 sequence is CASSLGTSGLSGELFF. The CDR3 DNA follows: TGCGCCAGCAGCTTGGGGACTAGCGGGTTGTCCGGGGAGCTGTTTTTT.

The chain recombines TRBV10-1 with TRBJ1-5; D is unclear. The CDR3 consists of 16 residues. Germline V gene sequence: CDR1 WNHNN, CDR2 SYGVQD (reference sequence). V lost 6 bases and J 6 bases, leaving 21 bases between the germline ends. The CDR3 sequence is CASRRPASGWTQPQHF. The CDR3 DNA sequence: TGCGCCAGCAGGCGTCCGGCCTCAGGTTGGACTCAGCCCCAGCATTTT.

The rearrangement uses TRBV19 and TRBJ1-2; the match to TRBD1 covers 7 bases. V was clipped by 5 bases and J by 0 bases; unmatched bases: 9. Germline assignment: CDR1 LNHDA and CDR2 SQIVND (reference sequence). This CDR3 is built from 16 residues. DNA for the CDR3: TGTGCCAGTAGTCCCGGGACAGCGACAACTAACTATGGCTACACCTTC. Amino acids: CASSPGTATTNYGYTF. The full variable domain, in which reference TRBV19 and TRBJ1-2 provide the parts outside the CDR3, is DGGITQSPKYLFRKEGQNVTLSCEQNLNHDAMYWYRQDPGQGLRLIYYSQIVNDFQKGDIAEGYSVSREKKESFPLTVTSAQKNPTAFYLCASSPGTATTNYGYTFGSGTRLTVV.

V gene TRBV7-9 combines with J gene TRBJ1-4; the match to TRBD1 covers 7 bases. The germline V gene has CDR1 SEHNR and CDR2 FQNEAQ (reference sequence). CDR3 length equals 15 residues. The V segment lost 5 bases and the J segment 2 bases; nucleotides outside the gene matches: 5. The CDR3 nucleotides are TGTGCCAGCAGCCCAGACAGGGTGACTAATGAAAAACTGTTTTTT. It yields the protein CASSPDRVTNEKLFF.

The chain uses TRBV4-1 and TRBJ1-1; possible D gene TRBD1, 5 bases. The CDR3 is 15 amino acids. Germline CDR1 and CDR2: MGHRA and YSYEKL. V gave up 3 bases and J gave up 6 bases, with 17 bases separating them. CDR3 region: CASSHQDSPGAEAFF. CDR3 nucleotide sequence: TGCGCCAGCAGCCACCAAGACAGTCCGGGAGCTGAAGCTTTCTTT.

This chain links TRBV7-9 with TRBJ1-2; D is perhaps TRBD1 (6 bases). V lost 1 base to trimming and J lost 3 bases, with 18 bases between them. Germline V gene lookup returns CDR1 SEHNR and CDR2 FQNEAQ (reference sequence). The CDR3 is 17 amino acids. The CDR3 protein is CASSLGPGASMDYGYTF. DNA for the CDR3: TGTGCCAGCAGCTTAGGCCCAGGGGCCAGTATGGACTATGGCTACACCTTC.